One sample yielded the 11 T cell receptor beta chains listed below, sequenced in a study of T cells in Graves' hyperthyroidism and ophthalmopathy. Researchers took RNA transcripts and amplified the TCR beta CDR3 regions from them. The study used the HTBI primer set for a first-round RT-PCR of the TCR CDR3. TCRdb re-analysed the multiplex PCR reads in MiXCR, keeping a single row per CDR3 protein. The table has nearly 600,000 distinct CDR3 sequences, 13% to 15% seen once; the top ten hold 7% to 9%. The material sequenced was blood. These receptors were taken from a woman aged 18-29 years with Graves' ophthalmopathy.

The V and J genes are TRBV27 and TRBJ2-7, with TRBD2 matching 11 bases. CDR3 size: 18 residues. J lost 3 bases, V lost 6 bases, and 16 bases had no gene match. The germline V gene encodes CDR1 MNHEY and CDR2 SMNVEV (reference sequence). The chain's CDR3 is CASSLDGPLLAGDYEQYF. The CDR3 DNA sequence: TGTGCCAGCAGCCTTGACGGTCCCTTACTAGCGGGAGACTACGAGCAGTACTTC.

The V gene is TRBV30, the J gene TRBJ1-1; D not certain. Germline V gene sequence: CDR1 GTSNPN, CDR2 SVGIG (reference sequence). The CDR3 length is 13 residues. With 2 bases removed from V and 4 bases from J, the gap between germline ends came to 11 bases. The CDR3 here is CAWSSLGTTEAFF. In DNA, the CDR3 is TGTGCCTGGAGTTCCCTAGGCACCACTGAAGCTTTCTTT. The full variable domain, in which reference TRBV30 and TRBJ1-1 provide the parts outside the CDR3, is SQTIHQWPATLVQPVGSPLSLECTVEGTSNPNLYWYRQAAGRGLQLLFYSVGIGQISSEVPQNLSASRPQDRQFILSSKKLLLSDSGFYLCAWSSLGTTEAFFGQGTRLTVV.

At least ten counts were recorded for this clonotype. The chain couples TRBV11-2 to TRBJ2-2, with 7 positions matching TRBD1. The CDR3 is 13 residues long. The J segment lost 4 bases and the V segment lost 5 bases, leaving 1 base of the junction unmatched. Germline-derived CDR1 and CDR2 are SGHAT and FQNNGV. CDR3 DNA: TGTGCCAGCAGCCCAGGGGGCACCGGGGAGCTGTTTTTT. Its protein is CASSPGGTGELFF.

This clonotype occurred many times. V usage is TRBV6-1 and J usage is TRBJ1-1; 8 bases match TRBD1. CDR3 length: 15 residues. Germline loops: CDR1 MNHNS, CDR2 SASEGT. V dropped 2 bases and J dropped 1; count of bases not matched to a gene: 3. The CDR3 DNA sequence: TGTGCCAGCAGTGAAAGGGACAGGCCGAACACTGAAGCTTTCTTT. As protein: CASSERDRPNTEAFF.

The chain couples TRBV28 to TRBJ2-1; maybe TRBD2 (8 bases). The V gene's germline CDR1 is MDHEN and CDR2 SYDVKM. Deletions cut 6 bases from V and 2 bases from J, with 20 bases between. The CDR3 sequence is 17 residues long. CDR3: CASRPAVSGTAYNEQFF. Written as DNA, the CDR3 is TGTGCCAGCAGGCCGGCGGTTAGCGGGACAGCCTACAATGAGCAGTTCTTC.

In this sample, this clonotype turned up many times. The V gene is TRBV2, the J gene TRBJ1-1; 8 bases map to TRBD1. This CDR3 has 15 residues. Germline CDR1 SNHLY, CDR2 FYNNEI. The J segment lost 4 bases and the V segment lost 7 bases, leaving 11 bases of the junction unmatched. The CDR3 reads CASTLLQGGVTEAFF. In nucleotides, the CDR3 is TGTGCCAGCACTCTCTTACAGGGGGGTGTCACTGAAGCTTTCTTT.

This clonotype was counted at least ten times. The V and J genes are TRBV27 and TRBJ1-4; 11 bases match TRBD1. The CDR3 is made up of 17 amino acids. Trimming cost V 7 bases and J 8 bases; bases outside gene matches: 15. Germline CDR1 is MNHEY and CDR2 is SMNVEV (reference sequence). The CDR3, as DNA: TGTGCCAGCACCAAAAGGGACAGGGGGGGAGAATACGAAAAACTGTTTTTT. Translating gives CASTKRDRGGEYEKLFF.

This clonotype was counted ten times or more. The chain has TRBV28 and TRBJ2-4, with D perhaps matching TRBD1 (6 bases). Germline lookup yields CDR1 MDHEN and CDR2 SYDVKM. The V and J ends lost 3 bases and 0 bases respectively, with 18 bases between them. The CDR3 runs to 18 residues. The CDR3 sequence is CASSFVDSPNLAKNIQYF. Here the CDR3 DNA reads TGTGCCAGCAGTTTTGTGGACAGCCCTAATCTAGCCAAAAACATTCAGTACTTC.

This chain uses TRBV18 with TRBJ1-4, with D possibly being TRBD1 (5 bases). The CDR3 contains 14 residues. Trimming left V 2 bases short and J 4 bases short, with 8 bases between. Germline loops: CDR1 KGHSH, CDR2 LQKENI. CDR3 loop: CASSPGADNEKLFF. The DNA of the CDR3 is TGTGCCAGCTCACCAGGGGCCGATAATGAAAAACTGTTTTTT.

This clonotype was seen repeatedly, ten times or more. The chain couples TRBV10-3 to TRBJ1-4; D is unresolved. V dropped 7 bases and J dropped 7 bases, with 22 bases sitting between them. The CDR3 consists of 16 residues. Germline lookup yields CDR1 ENHRY and CDR2 SYGVKD. The CDR3 protein is CAITPRLFDQGEKLFF. CDR3 nucleotide sequence: TGTGCCATCACCCCTAGGCTGTTTGACCAAGGTGAAAAACTGTTTTTT.

The chain carries TRBV30 and TRBJ2-3; D is ambiguous. The CDR3 spans 15 residues. The V and J ends lost 0 bases and 2 bases respectively, with 12 bases between them. Germline loops: CDR1 GTSNPN, CDR2 SVGIG (reference sequence). As DNA, the CDR3 is TGTGCCTGGAGTGTAGGCAACGACTTCACAGATACGCAGTATTTT. Its translation: CAWSVGNDFTDTQYF.